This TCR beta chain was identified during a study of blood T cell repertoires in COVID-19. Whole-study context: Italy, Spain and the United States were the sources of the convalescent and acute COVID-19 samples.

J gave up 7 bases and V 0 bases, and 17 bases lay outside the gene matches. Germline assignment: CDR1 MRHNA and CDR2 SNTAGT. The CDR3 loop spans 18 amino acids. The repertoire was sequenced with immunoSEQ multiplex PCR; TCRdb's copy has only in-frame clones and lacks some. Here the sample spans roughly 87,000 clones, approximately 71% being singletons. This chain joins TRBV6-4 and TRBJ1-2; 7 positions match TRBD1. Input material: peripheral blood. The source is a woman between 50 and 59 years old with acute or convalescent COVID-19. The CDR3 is CASSDSGLTPEGGLGYTF. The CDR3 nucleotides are TGTGCCAGCAGTGACTCGGGGCTGACCCCGGAAGGGGGCCTTGGCTACACCTTC.